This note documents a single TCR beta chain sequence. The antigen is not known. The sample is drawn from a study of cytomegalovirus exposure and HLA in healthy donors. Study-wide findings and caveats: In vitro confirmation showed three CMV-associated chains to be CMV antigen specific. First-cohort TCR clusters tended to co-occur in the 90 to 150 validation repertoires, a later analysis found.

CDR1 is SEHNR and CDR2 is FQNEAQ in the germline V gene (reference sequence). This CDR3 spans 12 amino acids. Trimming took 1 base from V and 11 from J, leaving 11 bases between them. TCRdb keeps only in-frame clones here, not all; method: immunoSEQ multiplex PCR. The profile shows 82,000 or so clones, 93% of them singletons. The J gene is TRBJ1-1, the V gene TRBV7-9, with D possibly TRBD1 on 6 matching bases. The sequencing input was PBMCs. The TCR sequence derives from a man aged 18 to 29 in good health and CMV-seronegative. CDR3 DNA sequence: TGTGCCAGCAGCTTAGAAACAGGGTGGGCTTTCTTT. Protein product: CASSLETGWAFF. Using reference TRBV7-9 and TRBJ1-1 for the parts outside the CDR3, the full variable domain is DTGVSQNPRHKITKRGQNVTFRCDPISEHNRLYWYRQTLGQGPEFLTYFQNEAQLEKSRLLSDRFSAERPKGSFSTLEIQRTEQGDSAMYLCASSLETGWAFFGQGTRLTVV.